This T cell receptor (beta chain) was sequenced for a study of somatic mutations in cytotoxic T cells in rheumatoid arthritis. Whole-study context: Each patient's diagnosis was followed right away by a blood draw (around 32 ml EDTA), before any treatment. Study-level findings and limits: CD8+ T cells showed clonality that did not differ significantly between patients with rheumatoid arthritis and age-matched healthy controls. Antigen targets of the expanded CD8+ clones remained unidentified. CD8+ clonality increased with age in rheumatoid arthritis patients but not in healthy controls.

Details on this clone: Its antigen is undetermined.

This CDR3 contains 16 residues. Deletions cut 0 bases from V and 7 bases from J, with 17 bases between. CDR1 and CDR2 from the germline V gene are SGHRS and YFSETQ. Method: immunoSEQ multiplex PCR; TCRdb's copy keeps in-frame clones and lacks some. The sample holds roughly 30,000 clones, 75% to 90% seen once. Sequenced: CD8+ T cells sorted from blood. This sequence joins TRBV5-1 and TRBJ2-1; a possible D gene is TRBD1 (5 bases). This TCR came from an adult with rheumatoid arthritis. DNA for the CDR3: TGCGCCAGCAGCTTGGACAGGTTGCCCCCTCGGAATGAGCAGTTCTTC. It codes for CASSLDRLPPRNEQFF. Full variable domain (missing parts from reference TRBV5-1 and TRBJ2-1): KAGVTQTPRYLIKTRGQQVTLSCSPISGHRSVSWYQQTPGQGLQFLFEYFSETQRNKGNFPGRFSGRQFSNSRSEMNVSTLELGDSALYLCASSLDRLPPRNEQFFGPGTRLTVL.